This paragraph reports one T cell receptor (beta chain). Its antigen is currently unknown. This record comes from a study of vaccination effects on CD4 cells after COVID-19. Study background: The authors sampled a few convalescent patients early and late after vaccination. The median interval between the second dose and post-vaccine sampling was 72 days.

Antigen-specific CD4+ T cells were expanded (with viral peptide pools) by the ViraFEST assay ahead of sequencing. Scientists isolated CD4+ T cells after an approximately 10-day culture period ended. PCR confirmed that the person was infected with SARS-CoV-2 between March and December 2020. Each person got two doses of an mRNA SARS-CoV-2 vaccine, BNT162b2 or mRNA-1273. The protocol was immunoSEQ multiplex PCR, while the TCRdb copy is restricted to in-frame clones and leaves out a portion. The table lists 17,000 or so clones, 76% of them singletons, with 15% to 25% in the top ten. CDR1 MNHEY and CDR2 SVGAGI come from the germline V gene. This CDR3 comprises 14 residues. Trimming took 5 bases from V and 7 from J, leaving 12 bases between them.

The gene calls are TRBV6-5 and TRBJ1-6, with a possible D match to TRBD1 (5 bases). Sequences were derived from CD4+ T cells from PBMCs cultured with SARS-CoV-2 spike peptides, sampled after COVID-19 vaccination. The clonotype was recovered from a human donor who had a prior SARS-CoV-2 infection. The CDR3 spells CASSRDSVNSPLHF. DNA for the CDR3: TGTGCCAGCAGTCGAGACAGCGTAAATTCACCCCTCCACTTT.